This TCR beta chain was obtained from a study of OX40 agonist ivuxolimab in advanced cancers. As for the study in general: In this trial design, patients received ivuxolimab intravenously at 0.01 to 10 mg/kg every 2 weeks. Three partial responders included one hepatocellular carcinoma patient and two cutaneous melanoma patients.

This table comes from immunoSEQ multiplex PCR, and its TCRdb copy is limited to in-frame clones, with some not included. Here the sample spans 66,000 or so clones, about 85% being singletons. From germline, CDR1 is SGDLS and CDR2 YYNGEE. With 2 bases removed from V and 5 bases from J, the gap between germline ends came to 11 bases. This CDR3 spans 15 amino acids. The chain uses TRBV9 and TRBJ1-6, with a tentative D call TRBD1 (5 bases). This sample comprised CD4+ or CD8+ T cells sorted from blood, obtained in a trial of the OX40 agonist ivuxolimab. The clonotype was recovered from an adult with an advanced solid tumor such as melanoma, head and neck, liver or kidney cancer. CDR3 in DNA: TGTGCCAGCAGCGTGGGGGTTCTGGATAATTCACCCCTCCACTTT. Encoded protein: CASSVGVLDNSPLHF.